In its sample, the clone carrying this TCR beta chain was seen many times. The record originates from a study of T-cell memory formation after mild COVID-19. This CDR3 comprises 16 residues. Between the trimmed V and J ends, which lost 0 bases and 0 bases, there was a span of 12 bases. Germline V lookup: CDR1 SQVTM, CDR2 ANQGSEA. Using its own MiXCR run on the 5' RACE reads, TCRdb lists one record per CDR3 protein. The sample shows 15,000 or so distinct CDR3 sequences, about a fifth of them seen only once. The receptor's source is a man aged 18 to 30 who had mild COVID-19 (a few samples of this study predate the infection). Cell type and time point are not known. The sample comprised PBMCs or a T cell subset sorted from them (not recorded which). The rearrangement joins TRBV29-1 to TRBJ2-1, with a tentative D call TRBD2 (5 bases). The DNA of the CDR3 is TGCAGCGTTGAAGAAGATCGCGGGCGCTCCTACAATGAGCAGTTCTTC. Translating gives CSVEEDRGRSYNEQFF.